Shown below are 23 T cell receptor beta chains from a single sample sequenced in a study of T cells in Graves' hyperthyroidism and ophthalmopathy. RNA transcripts provided the source from which TCR beta CDR3 regions were amplified. The TCR CDR3 was amplified in a first-round RT-PCR using the HTBI primer set. Via MiXCR, TCRdb re-called the multiplex PCR reads, giving one row per CDR3 protein. The table has about 590,000 distinct CDR3 sequences, about 15% seen once. Specimen: blood. These receptors all stem from a woman in her 30s with Graves' hyperthyroidism.

The chain couples TRBV5-1 to TRBJ2-3; either TRBD1 or TRBD2 may supply D (5 bases each). Germline V gene lookup returns CDR1 SGHRS and CDR2 YFSETQ. Between the trimmed V and J ends, which lost 0 bases and 1 base, there was a span of 18 bases. The CDR3 is 18 residues long. CDR3 amino acids: CASSLARGPTIRTDTQYF. CDR3 bases: TGCGCCAGCAGCTTGGCTCGGGGCCCTACTATACGCACAGATACGCAGTATTTT. Full variable domain (missing parts from reference TRBV5-1 and TRBJ2-3): KAGVTQTPRYLIKTRGQQVTLSCSPISGHRSVSWYQQTPGQGLQFLFEYFSETQRNKGNFPGRFSGRQFSNSRSEMNVSTLELGDSALYLCASSLARGPTIRTDTQYFGPGTRLTVL.

The J gene is TRBJ2-3, the V gene TRBV7-9, with TRBD2 identical over 9 bases. Germline CDR1 is SEHNR and CDR2 is FQNEAQ (reference sequence). J was trimmed by 3 bases and V by 3 bases; bases with no gene match: 7. CDR3 length: 16 amino acids. The CDR3 spells CASSFLAGAGTDTQYF. CDR3 coding DNA: TGTGCCAGCAGCTTCTTAGCGGGAGCAGGTACAGATACGCAGTATTTT.

The V call is TRBV4-2, the J call TRBJ1-1; D may be TRBD1 (5 bases). V lost 0 bases and J 4 bases, leaving 21 bases between the germline ends. This CDR3 contains 18 residues. Germline V gene sequence: CDR1 LGHNA, CDR2 YNFKEQ. CDR3 nucleotide sequence: TGTGCCAGCAGCCAAGATCGTCAGGGTCAGCTTTTCTCCACTGAAGCTTTCTTT. This codes for CASSQDRQGQLFSTEAFF.

The chain employs TRBV5-1 and TRBJ2-2, with unresolved D. This CDR3 is built from 14 residues. Germline V gene data show CDR1 as SGHRS and CDR2 as YFSETQ. The V end lost 4 bases, the J end lost 0 bases, and 7 bases lay between the germline ends. CDR3 bases: TGCGCCAGCAGCATCCCTGCGAACACCGGGGAGCTGTTTTTT. Its translation: CASSIPANTGELFF.

This clonotype was detected ten times or more. This rearrangement joins TRBV10-3 to TRBJ2-1, with TRBD2 identical over 10 bases. Germline V gene lookup returns CDR1 ENHRY and CDR2 SYGVKD. The V and J ends lost 7 bases and 8 bases, in that order; junction bases with no gene match: 5. The CDR3 length is 13 residues. As DNA, the CDR3 is TGTGCCATCACTAGCGGGAGAACGGATGAGCAGTTCTTC. Its translation: CAITSGRTDEQFF.

V gene TRBV6-1 combines with J gene TRBJ2-7, with 10 bases that match TRBD2. The CDR3 is 14 residues long. V lost 7 bases and J lost 6; bases outside the gene matches: 9. Germline V gives CDR1 MNHNS, CDR2 SASEGT. This CDR3 reads CASNLLAGFSEQYF. CDR3 DNA sequence: TGTGCCAGCAACCTACTAGCGGGATTTAGCGAGCAGTACTTC.

The sample holds many counts of this clonotype. The chain uses TRBV18 and TRBJ1-2; D might be TRBD1 (6 bases). V was pared by 5 bases and J by 8 bases, with 21 bases between. The V gene's germline CDR1 is KGHSH and CDR2 LQKENI. The CDR3 has 15 residues. CDR3 sequence: CASSTTGQNRKGYTF. The CDR3 bases are TGTGCCAGCTCAACAACCGGACAGAATCGTAAAGGCTACACCTTC.

The CDR3 DNA reads TGCAGCGTTGAATTAGGGGGGGCCTACAATGAGCAGTTCTTC. Translation gives CSVELGGAYNEQFF. The chain combines TRBV29-1 with TRBJ2-1; D may be TRBD2 (7 bases). V was cut by 2 bases and J by 2 bases, with 10 bases left in between. The CDR3 loop spans 14 amino acids. Germline assignment: CDR1 SQVTM and CDR2 ANQGSEA.

The gene calls are TRBV4-2 and TRBJ2-3; 10 nucleotides match TRBD2. V was clipped by 0 bases and J by 4 bases; unmatched bases: 7. CDR1 is LGHNA, CDR2 YNFKEQ, per germline. This CDR3 spans 17 amino acids. DNA for the CDR3: TGTGCCAGCAGCCAAGAGGCTAGCGGGAGCGGGGCAGATACGCAGTATTTT. Its translation is CASSQEASGSGADTQYF.

This clonotype was seen repeatedly, ten times or more. This chain uses TRBV28 with TRBJ2-5; TRBD2 matches 7 bases. CDR1 is MDHEN, CDR2 SYDVKM, per germline. V shed 6 bases, J shed 2 bases, and the junction held 15 bases outside the gene matches. There are 17 residues in the CDR3. In nucleotides, the CDR3 is TGTGCCAGCAGGACCTCTTTCGGGGGAGGGCCACAAGAGACCCAGTACTTC. Translated, it gives CASRTSFGGGPQETQYF.

There are many counts of this clonotype. The V and J genes are TRBV20-1 and TRBJ2-5; D remains ambiguous. With 4 bases removed from V and 5 bases from J, the gap between germline ends came to 5 bases. Germline CDR1 reads DFQATT; CDR2 reads SNEGSKA (reference sequence). The CDR3 spans 10 residues. For the CDR3, the DNA is TGCAGTGCTACCCGGGAGACCCAGTACTTC. Encoded protein: CSATRETQYF.

This clonotype appeared a few times. This sequence joins TRBV6-1 and TRBJ1-5, with TRBD1 identical over 7 bases. The V segment lost 5 bases and the J segment 3 bases; nucleotides outside the gene matches: 7. Germline CDR1 and CDR2: MNHNS and SASEGT. This CDR3 contains 15 residues. The CDR3 region has the DNA TGTGCCAGCAGTCTGGACAGGTTAAACAATCAGCCCCAGCATTTT. Its translation: CASSLDRLNNQPQHF.

V usage is TRBV4-3 and J usage is TRBJ2-5, with 7 bases matching TRBD1. Germline V gives CDR1 LGHNA, CDR2 YSLEER. The junction had 3 bases not matched to a gene; V was cut back by 0 bases and J by 2 bases. CDR3 length equals 15 residues. This CDR3 is CASSQDLGQQETQYF. For the CDR3, the DNA is TGCGCCAGCAGCCAAGATCTGGGACAGCAAGAGACCCAGTACTTC.

This clonotype was found a few times. The rearrangement uses TRBV7-2 and TRBJ1-2; D is uncertain. Germline CDR1 reads SGHTA; CDR2 reads FQGNSA. This CDR3 has 14 amino acids. The V gene lost 2 bases and the J gene lost 4 bases, with 11 bases spanning the gap. The CDR3: CASSLRYSSYGYTF. Written as DNA, the CDR3 is TGTGCCAGCAGCTTAAGGTACAGCTCCTATGGCTACACCTTC.

This clonotype was seen many times. The chain links TRBV11-2 to TRBJ2-1; TRBD1 aligns across 9 bases. The V gene end was trimmed by 5 bases and the J gene end by 8 bases; junction bases not matched to a gene: 10. Germline-derived CDR1 and CDR2 are SGHAT and FQNNGV. The CDR3 has 15 residues. CDR3 DNA sequence: TGTGCCAGCAGCAACCGGGACAGGGTCTGGTATGAGCAGTTCTTC. This sequence encodes CASSNRDRVWYEQFF.

In its sample, this clonotype was seen many times. This chain connects TRBV6-2 or TRBV6-3 to TRBJ2-3; 7 bases are a match to TRBD2. The CDR3 is 17 residues long. V trimming: 1 base; J trimming: 6 bases; junction bases outside the gene matches: 13. CDR1 MNHEY and CDR2 SVGEGT come from the germline V gene. As DNA, the CDR3 is TGTGCCAGCAGTTACTGGCCCCTGGGCGGGAGAGGGGATACGCAGTATTTT. Amino acid sequence: CASSYWPLGGRGDTQYF.

This clonotype showed up just a few times. The rearrangement joins TRBV19 to TRBJ1-4; perhaps TRBD1 as D (6 bases). Germline V gene lookup returns CDR1 LNHDA and CDR2 SQIVND (reference sequence). Trimming left V 4 bases short and J 0 bases short, with 12 bases between. This CDR3 has 16 amino acids. This CDR3 is CASSTGTKATNEKLFF. The CDR3 coding sequence is TGTGCCAGTAGTACCGGGACAAAGGCAACTAATGAAAAACTGTTTTTT.

This clonotype came up many times. The gene calls are TRBV20-1 and TRBJ2-7; 8 bases agree with TRBD2. The germline CDR1 and CDR2 sequences are DFQATT and SNEGSKA (reference sequence). Losses at the gene ends were 1 base for V and 0 bases for J; bases not matched to a gene: 5. CDR3 size: 15 residues. The CDR3 sequence is CSARAGSGSSYEQYF. The DNA of the CDR3 is TGCAGTGCTAGAGCCGGGAGCGGGAGCTCCTACGAGCAGTACTTC.

The V gene is TRBV10-3, the J gene TRBJ1-6; no firm D call. Germline V gives CDR1 ENHRY, CDR2 SYGVKD. Trimming removed 7 bases at V and 0 bases at J, with 10 bases between. There are 15 residues in the CDR3. CDR3 region: CAIKKENSYNSPLHF. The CDR3 DNA is TGTGCCATCAAGAAGGAAAACTCCTATAATTCACCCCTCCACTTT.

This clonotype was recorded at least ten times. V and J are TRBV29-1 and TRBJ2-1, with 8 bases aligning to TRBD2. V dropped 7 bases and J dropped 0; count of bases not matched to a gene: 14. The CDR3 loop spans 17 amino acids. The germline V gene has CDR1 SQVTM and CDR2 ANQGSEA. CDR3 sequence reads: CSGDSGRGGGSYNEQFF. In nucleotides, the CDR3 is TGCAGCGGCGACAGCGGGAGAGGGGGTGGCTCCTACAATGAGCAGTTCTTC.

A single count supports this clonotype. The rearrangement links TRBV10-3 to TRBJ2-3; 8 positions agree with TRBD2. CDR1 ENHRY and CDR2 SYGVKD come from the germline V gene. The length of the CDR3 is 15 residues. The trim removed 7 bases at V and 1 base at J, leaving 7 bases unmatched. In DNA, the CDR3 is TGTGCCATCAAATCCGAGACTAGCGGCACAGATACGCAGTATTTT. It encodes CAIKSETSGTDTQYF.

This clonotype has more than one count but fewer than ten. The genes are TRBV6-6 and TRBJ2-7, with D perhaps TRBD2 (5 bases). There are 15 residues in the CDR3. Germline CDR1 reads MNHNY; CDR2 reads SVGAGI (reference sequence). Deletions cut 0 bases from V and 4 bases from J, with 13 bases between. The DNA of the CDR3 is TGTGCCAGCAGTTACTCGCTGGAGGTGGGGTACGAGCAGTACTTC. It encodes CASSYSLEVGYEQYF.

This clonotype has only a few counts. J is TRBJ2-5 and V is TRBV19, with D unresolved. The germline CDR1 and CDR2 sequences are LNHDA and SQIVND (reference sequence). The length of the CDR3 is 13 residues. Trimming pared 1 base from V and 4 bases from J, leaving 7 bases between. This chain's CDR3 is CASSIAPGETQYF. The DNA of the CDR3 is TGTGCCAGTAGTATAGCCCCAGGAGAGACCCAGTACTTC.